This paragraph covers one T cell receptor beta chain sequence. Germline values: CDR1 WNHNN, CDR2 SYGVQD (reference sequence). The V end lost 2 bases, the J end lost 1 base, and 10 bases lay between the germline ends. The CDR3 extends over 15 amino acids. This record comes from a study of blood T cell repertoires in COVID-19. In the study overall: T cells, B-cell-depleted T cells, or PBMCs supplied cDNA or gDNA.

TCRdb's table, derived via immunoSEQ multiplex PCR, lists solely in-frame clones and lacks some. This sample carries roughly 150,000 clones, roughly 83% of them seen once, and the ten largest clones take about 5.2%. Allocation to cohorts depended on clinical history reported by the participants. This TCR derives from a man aged 65 to 79 who had been exposed to COVID-19. J is TRBJ2-3 and V is TRBV10-1; possibly TRBD2 for D (5 bases). Sequences were obtained from PBMCs or T cells enriched from blood (not recorded which). The CDR3 loop is CASSEGSSGTDTQYF. The DNA for the CDR3 is TGCGCCAGCAGTGAGGGGAGTAGCGGCACAGATACGCAGTATTTT.